The clone carrying this TCR beta chain was counted between two and nine times. Its target is not known. This sample stems from a study of response to subunit inactivated influenza vaccine. Findings and limits, study-wide: With each seasonal influenza vaccination, the authors suggested, few new T cells are recruited.

In TCRdb, the RT-PCR reads were re-called with MiXCR into one record per CDR3 protein. The sample has 450,000 to 700,000 distinct CDR3 sequences; around 13% are singletons. This receptor was taken from a man aged 45-65 years who received an inactivated influenza vaccine. The sample in question was PBMCs from blood, obtained 11 to 12 days after vaccination.

CDR3 DNA sequence: TGTGCCAGCAGTCCAGACGGGAGTGGGGATACGCAGTATTTT. Translated, it gives CASSPDGSGDTQYF. V gene TRBV28 combines with J gene TRBJ2-3; maybe TRBD2 (6 bases). The CDR3 is made up of 14 amino acids. Germline-derived CDR1 and CDR2 are MDHEN and SYDVKM. The V gene lost 5 bases and the J gene lost 6 bases, with 15 bases spanning the gap.